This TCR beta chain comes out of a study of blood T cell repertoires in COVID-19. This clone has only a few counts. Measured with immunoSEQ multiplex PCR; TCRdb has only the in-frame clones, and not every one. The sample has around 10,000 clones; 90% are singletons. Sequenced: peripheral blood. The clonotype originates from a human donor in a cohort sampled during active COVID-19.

The chain's CDR3 is CASSPTGAGSYEQYF. The CDR3, as DNA: TGCGCCAGCAGCCCTACAGGGGCGGGCTCCTACGAGCAGTACTTC. V and J are TRBV5-1 and TRBJ2-7, with 7 bases lining up with TRBD1. There are 15 residues in the CDR3. Trimming at V came to 4 bases and at J to 0 bases, leaving 7 bases not matched to a gene. Germline-derived CDR1 and CDR2 are SGHRS and YFSETQ.